This T cell receptor beta chain was sequenced for a study of blood T cell repertoires in COVID-19. In the study overall: Samples taken during acute and convalescent COVID-19 were collected in the United States, Italy and Spain. T cells, B-cell-depleted T cells, or PBMCs supplied cDNA or gDNA.

Original analysis: Amplification with reference gene primers provided the estimates of nucleated cell counts. Sequencing was performed with immunoSEQ multiplex PCR; in TCRdb, only in-frame clones are kept and a portion is missing. Clone size and the V and J calls come from that table; the DNA yielded D and trimming. In the table there are about 75,000 clones, 90% of which are singletons. The TCR sequence derives from a human donor in a cohort sampled during active COVID-19. Sequenced material: peripheral blood.

This chain's CDR3 is CASSLVGRGGRSEQYF. In DNA form, the CDR3 reads TGTGCCAGCAGCTTAGTAGGCCGCGGGGGTCGCTCCGAGCAGTACTTC. This sequence joins TRBV5-4 and TRBJ2-7; TRBD2 matches 7 bases. The CDR3 loop spans 16 amino acids. Trimming at V came to 2 bases and at J to 6 bases, leaving 14 bases not matched to a gene. Germline V gene lookup returns CDR1 SGHNT and CDR2 YYREEE (reference sequence).